This is a list of T cell receptor beta chains from one sample in a study of T-cell memory formation after mild COVID-19. MiXCR, applied by TCRdb to the 5' RACE reads, yields one record per CDR3 protein. The table includes hundreds of thousands of distinct CDR3 sequences, around a sixth detected once. The source material was PBMCs or a T cell subset sorted from them (not recorded which). Source of these receptors: a man aged 18 to 30 who had mild COVID-19 (a few samples of this study predate the infection). Cell type and time point are not known. Each CDR3 is given with its conserved first and last residue. A D gene is named only where the DNA matches it firmly. Size is stated for part of the rows, as once, few or many counts, or as a class when the clone is expanded.

d_call j_call v_call clone_size cdr3_nt cdr3_aa
NA TRBJ1-3 TRBV18 NA TGTGCCAGCTCACACAATCCGGGAGACGACGGCGGAAACACCATATATTTT CASSHNPGDDGGNTIYF
TRBD1 TRBJ1-2 TRBV4-3 NA TGCGCCAGCAGCCAAGATACAGGGGGCGATGGCTACACCTTC CASSQDTGGDGYTF
NA TRBJ1-2 TRBV6-2/TRBV6-3 few TGTGCCAGCAGAGCCCACAGGCAGGTTGATGGCTACACCTTC CASRAHRQVDGYTF
NA TRBJ2-4 TRBV6-5 NA TGTGCCACCACGCGCCAGGGGCGGTACTACTTC CATTRQGRYYF
NA TRBJ2-1 TRBV7-9 many TGTGCCAGCCGCAGGGAGGAGGGCAATGAGCAGTTCTTC CASRREEGNEQFF
NA TRBJ1-5 TRBV5-1 few TGCGCCAGCAGCCGGGACGGGGGCAATCAGCCCCAGCATTTT CASSRDGGNQPQHF
TRBD2 TRBJ2-3 TRBV7-3 many TGTGCCAGCAGCTCACTAGCGGGCACAGATACGCAGTATTTT CASSSLAGTDTQYF
NA TRBJ2-3 TRBV7-9 few TGTGCCAGCAGCTCTACAGCTAGCTCCACAGATACGCAGTATTTT CASSSTASSTDTQYF
TRBD1 TRBJ1-1 TRBV7-9 NA TGTGCCAGCATCCAGGGACAGGGAGACACTGAAGCTTTCTTT CASIQGQGDTEAFF
TRBD1 TRBJ2-7 TRBV6-6 NA TGTGCCAGCAGTTGGCCGGGACAGCCCTACGAGCAGTACTTC CASSWPGQPYEQYF
NA TRBJ2-1 TRBV6-2/TRBV6-3 NA TGTGCCAGCAGCACTACAGGTTACAATGAGCAGTTCTTC CASSTTGYNEQFF
NA TRBJ1-1 TRBV5-1 few TGCGCCAGCAGCTTGTTGGTACGGGGTTCGGCTGAAGCTTTCTTT CASSLLVRGSAEAFF
TRBD1 TRBJ2-5 TRBV25-1 few TGTGCCAGCAGTGAGGGTGGGACAGGGGGCGTTGAGACCCAGTACTTC CASSEGGTGGVETQYF
NA TRBJ2-2 TRBV29-1 few TGCAGCGTTGTCGGAATTCACGGGGAGCTGTTTTTT CSVVGIHGELFF
NA TRBJ2-1 TRBV7-2 few TGTGCCAGCAGCTCGAGACAGAAGGTCTACAATGAGCAGTTCTTC CASSSRQKVYNEQFF
NA TRBJ2-4 TRBV6-5 many TGTGCCAGCAGTTACTCTGGGGTCGGGACCAAAAACATTCAGTACTTC CASSYSGVGTKNIQYF
TRBD1 TRBJ2-6 TRBV12-3/TRBV12-4 NA TGTGCCAGCAGTCCGCGGACAGGGAGTGCCGGGGCCAACGTCCTGACTTTC CASSPRTGSAGANVLTF
TRBD1 TRBJ1-2 TRBV4-2 few TGTGCCAGCAGCCTCCTGCTTCCGGGACAGCAGAACTATGGCTACACCTTC CASSLLLPGQQNYGYTF
TRBD1 TRBJ1-5 TRBV24-1 few TGTGCCACCAGGGTTTCCGGGACAGGGATAAATCAGCCCCAGCATTTT CATRVSGTGINQPQHF
NA TRBJ2-3 TRBV7-9 few TGTGCCAGCAGCCCCCTTAATTCCGATACGCAGTATTTT CASSPLNSDTQYF
NA TRBJ1-6 TRBV12-3/TRBV12-4 NA TGTGCCAGCAGTTTAGCGACAGATTCACCCCTCCACTTT CASSLATDSPLHF
NA TRBJ2-3 TRBV7-2 NA TGTGCCAGCAGCTCCCAGGGGACTGGAATAGATACGCAGTATTTT CASSSQGTGIDTQYF
NA TRBJ2-6 TRBV7-2 NA TGTGCCAGCAGCGGCGATGGGGCCAACGTCCTGACTTTC CASSGDGANVLTF